This T cell receptor (beta chain) was found in a study of blood T cells in healthy people across ages. Broader study findings: Compared with aged donors, long-lived donors showed fewer expanded clones, suggesting selection.

The CDR3 covers 13 residues. The junction had 7 bases not matched to a gene; V was cut back by 8 bases and J by 5 bases. Then a second PCR, running about 6 to 11 cycles, was carried out with a sample-barcoded 5' primer and a J-beta primer mix. Tags on each cDNA molecule came from a template-switch adaptor with 12 random nucleotides. TCRdb ran MiXCR on the 5' RACE reads and lists one entry per CDR3 protein. This table holds about 1.8 million distinct CDR3 sequences, around 50% found once. This clonotype came up a few times. Its antigen is still unknown. Input material: blood. V gene TRBV12-3 or TRBV12-4 combines with J gene TRBJ2-5; TRBD1 aligns across 8 bases. The receptor comes from a woman aged 40-49 years in good health. CDR3 nucleotides: TGTGCCAGCGCCTCAGGGGGCGCGGAGACCCAGTACTTC. Its translation: CASASGGAETQYF.